The rows below give T cell receptor beta chains drawn from one sample of a study of cytomegalovirus exposure and HLA in healthy donors. The protocol was immunoSEQ multiplex PCR, while the TCRdb copy is restricted to in-frame clones and leaves out a portion. The sample consists of some 100,000 clones, roughly 75% of them appearing once. The sample comprised PBMCs. These TCRs come from a male donor in good health and CMV-seropositive. CDR3s include the opening cysteine and the closing phenylalanine or tryptophan. Each record gives: V gene, CDR3 protein.

>TRBV9
CASSAYPGGDGGYTF
>TRBV10-2
CASSESDSQETQYF
>TRBV5-8
CASTYRSGAYEQYF
>TRBV30
CAWSVAGPDTQYF
>TRBV5-1
CASSTGRTGSSNSPLHF
>TRBV2
CASKQGLAGAPRELFF
>TRBV28
CASSSTENHNEQFF
>TRBV6-1
CASSATGTGSYGYTF
>TRBV4-3
CASSPSGGRDGYTF
>TRBV4-3
CASSRGAAGGEDTQYF
>TRBV4-2
CASSQGGGDTDTQYF
>TRBV30
CAWVSGGWSSTDTQYF
>TRBV5-1
CASSLANRVNGYTF
>TRBV27
CASSLLSVNSPLHF
>TRBV28
CASSSGTLEKLFF
>TRBV28
CASSVGLAGETQYF
>TRBV16
CASSRLERSSKRSPLHF
>TRBV19
CASSQRGGWYEQFF
>TRBV27
CASSLAGANYGYTF
>TRBV5-1
CASSLGQGSTNEKLFF
>TRBV18
CASSSLEGRGLSPLHF
>TRBV7-7
CASSLDSYNSPLHF
>TRBV5-1
CASSLGTGSGNTIYF
>TRBV30
CAWSPPRTGRAFMGNQPQHF
>TRBV19
CASSQFPGGVHEQYF
>TRBV27
CASSFSANQETQYF
>TRBV7-9
CASSLQGLTGNTIYF
>TRBV6-6
CASSGGAGTETQYF
>TRBV4-3
CASSPGKGYNEQFF
>TRBV5-4
CASSLMYSYEQYF
>TRBV19
CASSRPGRGNSPLHF
>TRBV7-2
CASSLDPGFAVQYF
>TRBV11-2
CASSLDSYNEQFF
>TRBV6-6
CASSYSSGYNEQFF
>TRBV18
CASSPQGGTGELFF
>TRBV30
CACLEQGFQYEQYF
>TRBV11-3
CASSLGRSTDTQYF
>TRBV21-1
CANVDRVGYGYTF
>TRBV2
CASTLTGTWPRGEQFF
>TRBV4-3
CASSQGLGAGGQETQYF
>TRBV19
CASTYSPMNTEAFF
>TRBV4-1
CASRSGQGTNTEAFF
>TRBV29-1
CSVVWENYGYTF
>TRBV4-1
CASSQDRGGSEKLFF
>TRBV4-2
CASSQDARRETQYF
>TRBV7-2
CASGVGLADETQYF
>TRBV9
CASSSQTEQYF
>TRBV4-2
CASSQGDSSSYNEQFF
>TRBV15
CATSRGGGTGSYEQYF
>TRBV5-5
CASSQGQNQETQYF
>TRBV10-3
CAIADRKTGVGNQPQHF
>TRBV10-3
CATRGGGNEQFF
>TRBV29-1
CSVGGYGSNQPQHF
>TRBV19
CASRGRGGMNTEAFF
>TRBV7-2
CASSPKRLAGGLETQYF
>TRBV30
CAWERGGPTGANVLTF
>TRBV7-9
CASRYGLGRDYNEQFF
>TRBV4-3
CASSPLAGELFF
>TRBV7-9
CASSLVSDSNQPQHF
>TRBV18
CASSPPSGGSNEQFF